This T cell receptor (beta chain) was captured in a study of T cell changes during pregnancy in multiple sclerosis. The CDR3 runs to 13 residues. The junction had 7 bases not matched to a gene; V was cut back by 1 base and J by 13 bases. Germline-derived CDR1 and CDR2 are SGDLS and YYNGEE. Sequencing was performed with immunoSEQ multiplex PCR; in TCRdb, only in-frame clones are kept and a portion is missing. The data show under 55,000 clones, with over 80% seen just once and about a tenth held by the top ten. The source material was CD8+ T cells from peripheral blood mononuclear cells, sampled after pregnancy. The origin of this receptor is a female donor with multiple sclerosis, enrolled in a pregnancy study. The V and J genes are TRBV9 and TRBJ2-1; 8 bases are a match to TRBD2. The CDR3 reads CASSVRTSGFQFF. CDR3 DNA sequence: TGTGCCAGCAGCGTACGAACTAGCGGATTCCAGTTCTTC.